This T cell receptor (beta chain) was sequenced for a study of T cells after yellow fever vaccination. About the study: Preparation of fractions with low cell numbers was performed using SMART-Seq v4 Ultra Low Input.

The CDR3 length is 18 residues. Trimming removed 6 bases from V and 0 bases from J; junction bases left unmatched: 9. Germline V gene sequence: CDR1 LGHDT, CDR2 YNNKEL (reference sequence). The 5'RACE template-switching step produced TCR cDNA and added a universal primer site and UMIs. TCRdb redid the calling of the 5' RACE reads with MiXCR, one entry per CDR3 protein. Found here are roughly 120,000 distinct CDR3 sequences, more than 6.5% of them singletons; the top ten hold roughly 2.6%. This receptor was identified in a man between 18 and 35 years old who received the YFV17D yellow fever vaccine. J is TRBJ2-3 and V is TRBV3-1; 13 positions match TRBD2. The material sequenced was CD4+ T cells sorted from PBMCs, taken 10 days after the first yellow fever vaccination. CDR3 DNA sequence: TGTGCCAGCAGACGGACTAGCGGGGGTTTCTCTAGCACAGATACGCAGTATTTT. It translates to CASRRTSGGFSSTDTQYF.